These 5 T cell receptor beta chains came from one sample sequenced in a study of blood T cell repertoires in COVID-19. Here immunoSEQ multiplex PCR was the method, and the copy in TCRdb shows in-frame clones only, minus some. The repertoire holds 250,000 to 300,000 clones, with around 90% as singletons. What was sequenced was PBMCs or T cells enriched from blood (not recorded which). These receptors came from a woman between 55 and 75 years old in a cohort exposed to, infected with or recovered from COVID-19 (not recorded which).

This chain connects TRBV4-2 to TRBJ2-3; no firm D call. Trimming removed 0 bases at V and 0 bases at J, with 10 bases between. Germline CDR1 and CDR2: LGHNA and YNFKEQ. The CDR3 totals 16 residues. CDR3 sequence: CASSQDPPGSTDTQYF. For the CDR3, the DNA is TGTGCCAGCAGCCAAGATCCCCCCGGGAGCACAGATACGCAGTATTTT.

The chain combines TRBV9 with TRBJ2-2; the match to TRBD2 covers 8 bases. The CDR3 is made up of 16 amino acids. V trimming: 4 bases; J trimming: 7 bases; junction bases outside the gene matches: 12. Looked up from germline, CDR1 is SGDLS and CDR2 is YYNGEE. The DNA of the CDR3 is TGTGCCAGCAGCCCACGAGCGGGAGTCAAAGTCGGGGAGCTGTTTTTT. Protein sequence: CASSPRAGVKVGELFF.

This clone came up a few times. This CDR3 is CASSLVAGAGYEQYF. The CDR3 nucleotides are TGTGCCAGCAGCTTAGTGGCGGGAGCGGGCTACGAGCAGTACTTC. The rearrangement uses TRBV7-9 and TRBJ2-7; 7 nucleotides agree with TRBD2. The CDR3 spans 15 residues. V was pared by 1 base and J by 3 bases, with 6 bases of the junction left unmatched. Per germline, CDR1 SEHNR and CDR2 FQNEAQ (reference sequence).

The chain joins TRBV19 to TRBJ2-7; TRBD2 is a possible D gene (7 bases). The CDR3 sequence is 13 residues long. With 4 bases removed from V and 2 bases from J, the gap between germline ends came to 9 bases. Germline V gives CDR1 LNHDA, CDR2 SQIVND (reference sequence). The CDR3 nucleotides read TGTGCCAGTAGTAGGCGGGGGCCCTACGAGCAGTACTTC. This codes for CASSRRGPYEQYF.

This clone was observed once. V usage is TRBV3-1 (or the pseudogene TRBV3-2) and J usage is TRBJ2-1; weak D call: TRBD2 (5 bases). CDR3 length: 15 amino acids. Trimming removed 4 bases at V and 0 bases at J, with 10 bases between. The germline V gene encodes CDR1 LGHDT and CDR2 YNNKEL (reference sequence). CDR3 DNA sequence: TGTGCCAGCAGCCCACGGGGATTCTCCTACAATGAGCAGTTCTTC. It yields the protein CASSPRGFSYNEQFF.